These 10 T cell receptor beta chains were all obtained from the same sample, sequenced in a study of T cell responses to AZD1222 COVID-19 vaccine. Sequencing used immunoSEQ multiplex PCR; TCRdb keeps in-frame clones, though not all of them. The sample records tens of thousands of clones, over 75% being singletons. This specimen consisted of peripheral blood, obtained on day 0 of AZD1222 vaccination. The receptors were sampled from an adult in good health.

The V gene is TRBV10-2, the J gene TRBJ1-1; D is ambiguous. CDR1 and CDR2 from the germline V gene are WSHSY and SAAADI. V was cut by 7 bases and J by 0 bases, with 9 bases left in between. The CDR3 spans 13 residues. The CDR3 sequence: CASKFKVNTEAFF. The CDR3 bases are TGCGCCAGCAAGTTTAAGGTGAACACTGAAGCTTTCTTT.

This clone was found once. This rearrangement joins TRBV28 to TRBJ1-4; D call uncertain. CDR3 length: 15 residues. Germline V CDR1 and CDR2: MDHEN, SYDVKM. V was cut by 8 bases and J by 2 bases, with 15 bases left in between. The CDR3 reads CASGAVAGTNEKLFF. CDR3 DNA: TGTGCCAGCGGTGCAGTCGCTGGGACTAATGAAAAACTGTTTTTT.

The gene calls are TRBV6-5 and TRBJ2-2; TRBD2 agrees at 7 bases. The CDR3 extends over 14 amino acids. Germline CDR1 and CDR2: MNHEY and SVGAGI. The V gene end was trimmed by 6 bases and the J gene end by 7 bases; junction bases not matched to a gene: 8. In DNA form, the CDR3 reads TGTGCCAGCAGCGTACTAGCGTATAGCGGGGAGCTGTTTTTT. Translation gives CASSVLAYSGELFF.

J is TRBJ1-1 and V is TRBV29-1; D might be TRBD1 (5 bases). The CDR3 has 13 amino acids. CDR1 and CDR2 (germline): SQVTM, ANQGSEA. The V gene lost 4 bases and the J gene lost 1 base, with 10 bases spanning the gap. CDR3 coding DNA: TGCAGCGTTGTCAGGACACCGAACACTGAAGCTTTCTTT. Its protein is CSVVRTPNTEAFF.

The gene calls are TRBV5-1 and TRBJ1-2, with D unclear. Germline V lookup: CDR1 SGHRS, CDR2 YFSETQ. The CDR3 spans 15 residues. V lost 4 bases and J lost 3, with 16 bases in between. The CDR3 reads CASSAGSFSDYGYTF. The CDR3 bases are TGCGCCAGCAGCGCGGGGTCCTTTAGCGACTATGGCTACACCTTC.

This rearrangement joins TRBV24-1 to TRBJ1-5, with D hard to call. V was cut by 5 bases and J by 4 bases, with 11 bases left in between. CDR1 and CDR2 from the germline V gene are KGHDR and SFDVKD. This CDR3 comprises 14 residues. CDR3 residues: CATSGPGINQPQHF. In DNA, the CDR3 is TGTGCCACCAGTGGTCCCGGGATAAATCAGCCCCAGCATTTT.

The chain carries TRBV5-5 and TRBJ2-3; the D gene could be TRBD1 or TRBD2 (5 bases each). Trimming pared 0 bases from V and 2 bases from J, leaving 10 bases between. Germline CDR1 and CDR2: SGHKS and YYEKEE (reference sequence). This CDR3 has 15 amino acids. CDR3 loop: CASSLGGSATDTQYF. The CDR3 DNA reads as TGTGCCAGCAGCTTGGGGGGGTCCGCCACAGATACGCAGTATTTT.

V is TRBV11-2 and J is TRBJ2-2; unclear D gene. This CDR3 has 15 amino acids. V was shortened by 0 bases and J by 4 bases, with 9 bases between the two germline ends. Germline V gene data show CDR1 as SGHAT and CDR2 as FQNNGV. In DNA form, the CDR3 reads TGTGCCAGCAGCTTAGATCTACGGTTCACCGGGGAGCTGTTTTTT. It translates to CASSLDLRFTGELFF.

The chain uses TRBV5-8 and TRBJ1-5; TRBD1 agrees at 8 bases. CDR3 length: 14 residues. Germline V gene sequence: CDR1 SGHTS, CDR2 YDEGEE. The V gene end was trimmed by 4 bases and the J gene end by 7 bases; junction bases not matched to a gene: 7. CDR3 sequence reads: CASSPRTGRQPQHF. In nucleotides, the CDR3 is TGTGCCAGCAGCCCAAGGACAGGGCGCCAGCCCCAGCATTTT.

The chain is built from TRBV5-5 and TRBJ1-1; tentative D call: TRBD1 (5 bases). The CDR3 totals 17 residues. Germline-derived CDR1 and CDR2 are SGHKS and YYEKEE (reference sequence). The germline V and J ends were trimmed by 0 bases and 1 base, with 16 bases remaining between them. The CDR3 reads CASSLGVIGHSNTEAFF. CDR3 nucleotide sequence: TGTGCCAGCAGCTTGGGAGTTATTGGACATTCGAACACTGAAGCTTTCTTT.